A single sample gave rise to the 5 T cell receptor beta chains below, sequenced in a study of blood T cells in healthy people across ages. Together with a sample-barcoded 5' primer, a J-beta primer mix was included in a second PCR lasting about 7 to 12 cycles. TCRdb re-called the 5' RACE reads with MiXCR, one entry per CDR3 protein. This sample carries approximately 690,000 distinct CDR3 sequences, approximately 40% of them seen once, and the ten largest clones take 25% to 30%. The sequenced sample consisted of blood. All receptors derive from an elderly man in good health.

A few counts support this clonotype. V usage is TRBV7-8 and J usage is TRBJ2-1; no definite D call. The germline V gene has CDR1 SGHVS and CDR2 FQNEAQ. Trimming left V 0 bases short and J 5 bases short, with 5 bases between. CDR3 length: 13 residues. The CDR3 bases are TGTGCCAGCAGCTTAGCCCAGAACAATGAGCAGTTCTTC. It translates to CASSLAQNNEQFF.

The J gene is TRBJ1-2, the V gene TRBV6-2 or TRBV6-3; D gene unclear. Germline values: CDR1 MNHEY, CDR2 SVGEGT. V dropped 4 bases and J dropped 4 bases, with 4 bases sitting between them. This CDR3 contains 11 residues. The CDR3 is CASSSFYGYTF. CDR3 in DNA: TGTGCCAGCAGTTCCTTCTATGGCTACACCTTC.

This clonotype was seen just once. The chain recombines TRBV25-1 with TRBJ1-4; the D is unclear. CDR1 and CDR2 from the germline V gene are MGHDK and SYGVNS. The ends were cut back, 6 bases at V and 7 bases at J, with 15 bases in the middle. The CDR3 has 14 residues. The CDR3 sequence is CASRDHQLGEKLFF. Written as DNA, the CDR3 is TGTGCCAGCAGGGACCACCAGTTAGGTGAAAAACTGTTTTTT.

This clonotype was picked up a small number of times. CDR3: CASSLMLAGQETQYF. The DNA for the CDR3 is TGTGCCAGCAGCTTAATGCTAGCGGGGCAAGAGACCCAGTACTTC. The chain uses TRBV7-2 and TRBJ2-5; 9 bases line up with TRBD2. Germline V lookup: CDR1 SGHTA, CDR2 FQGNSA. The CDR3 contains 15 residues. Trimming cost V 2 bases and J 2 bases; bases outside gene matches: 3.

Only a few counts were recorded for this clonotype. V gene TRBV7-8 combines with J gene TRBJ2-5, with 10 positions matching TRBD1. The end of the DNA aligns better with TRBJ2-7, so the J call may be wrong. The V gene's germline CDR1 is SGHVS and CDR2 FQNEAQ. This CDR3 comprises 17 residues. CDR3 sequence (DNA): TGTGCCAGCAGCTTAGCGCGAGGGAGGGACAGGGGCAGCGAGCAGTACTTC. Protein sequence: CASSLARGRDRGSEQYF.